Reported below is one TCR beta chain. The target antigen is unknown. Per germline, CDR1 SGHVS and CDR2 FQNEAQ. The CDR3 totals 12 residues. The V end was cut by 5 bases, the J end by 8 bases, with 12 bases between. The sample comes from a study of cytomegalovirus exposure and HLA in healthy donors. Study-wide context: Out of a few hundred genotyped donors, roughly 78% belonged to the Caucasian-associated ancestry cluster.

Researchers ran the PCR with 60 Vbeta and 13 Jbeta primers. Some clones are missing from TCRdb's copy, which holds only in-frame ones; the method was immunoSEQ multiplex PCR. Of 200,000 to 300,000 clones in the sample, more than 75% were seen once. Notes on the study in general: The authors assumed roughly uniform sequencing depth across donors for presence/absence analyses.

This sequence was found in a woman aged 35 to 49 in good health and CMV-seropositive. V and J are TRBV7-8 and TRBJ1-2; possible D gene TRBD1, 6 bases. The source material was PBMCs. CDR3 in amino acids: CASSTSGEGYTF. The CDR3 DNA sequence: TGTGCCAGCAGCACTTCAGGGGAAGGCTACACCTTC.